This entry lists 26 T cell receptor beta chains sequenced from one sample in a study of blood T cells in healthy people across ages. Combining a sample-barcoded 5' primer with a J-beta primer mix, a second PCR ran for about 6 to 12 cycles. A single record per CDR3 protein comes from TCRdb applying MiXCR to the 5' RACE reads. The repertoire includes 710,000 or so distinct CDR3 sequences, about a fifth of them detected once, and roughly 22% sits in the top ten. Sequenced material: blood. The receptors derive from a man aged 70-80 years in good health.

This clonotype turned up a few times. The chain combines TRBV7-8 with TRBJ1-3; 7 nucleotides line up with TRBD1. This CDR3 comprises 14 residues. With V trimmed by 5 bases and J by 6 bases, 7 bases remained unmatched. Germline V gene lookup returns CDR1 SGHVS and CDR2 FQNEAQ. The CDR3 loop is CASSTQQGLNTIYF. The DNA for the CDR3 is TGTGCCAGCAGCACCCAACAGGGGCTAAACACCATATATTTT.

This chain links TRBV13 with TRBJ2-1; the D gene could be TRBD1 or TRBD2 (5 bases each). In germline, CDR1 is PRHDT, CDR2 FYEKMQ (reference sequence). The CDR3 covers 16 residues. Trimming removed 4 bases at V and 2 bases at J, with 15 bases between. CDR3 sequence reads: CASSSALLGPYNEQFF. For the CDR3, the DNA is TGTGCCAGCAGCTCCGCCCTCCTGGGACCCTACAATGAGCAGTTCTTC.

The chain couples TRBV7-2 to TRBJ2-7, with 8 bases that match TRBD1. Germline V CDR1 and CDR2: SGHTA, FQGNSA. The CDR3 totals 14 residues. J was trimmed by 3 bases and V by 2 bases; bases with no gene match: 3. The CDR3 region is CASSLSGGNYEQYV. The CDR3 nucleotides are TGTGCCAGCAGCTTATCAGGGGGCAACTACGAGCAGTACGTC.

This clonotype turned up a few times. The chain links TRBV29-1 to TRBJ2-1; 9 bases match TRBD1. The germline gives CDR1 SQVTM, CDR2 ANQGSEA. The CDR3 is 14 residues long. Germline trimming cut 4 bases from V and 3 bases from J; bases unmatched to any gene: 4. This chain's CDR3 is CSVGGDRVYNEQFF. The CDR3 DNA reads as TGCAGCGTTGGAGGGGACAGGGTCTACAATGAGCAGTTCTTC.

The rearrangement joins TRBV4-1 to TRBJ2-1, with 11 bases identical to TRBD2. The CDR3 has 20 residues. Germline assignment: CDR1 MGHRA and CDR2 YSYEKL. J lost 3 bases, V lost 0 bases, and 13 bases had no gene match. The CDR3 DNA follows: TGCGCCAGCAGCCAAGATTGGCGACGGATAGCGGGGGGGAACTACAATGAGCAGTTCTTC. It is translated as CASSQDWRRIAGGNYNEQFF.

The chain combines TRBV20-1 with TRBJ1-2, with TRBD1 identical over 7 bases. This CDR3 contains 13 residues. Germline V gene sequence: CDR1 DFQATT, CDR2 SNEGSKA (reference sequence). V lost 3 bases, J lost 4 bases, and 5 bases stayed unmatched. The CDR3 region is CSASPQGIYGYTF. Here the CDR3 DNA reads TGCAGTGCTAGCCCACAGGGGATCTATGGCTACACCTTC.

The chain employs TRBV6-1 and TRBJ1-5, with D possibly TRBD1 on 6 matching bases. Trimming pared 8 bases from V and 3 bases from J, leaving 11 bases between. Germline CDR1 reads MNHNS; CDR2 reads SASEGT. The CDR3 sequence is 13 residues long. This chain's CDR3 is CASRGLPNQPQHF. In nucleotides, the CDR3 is TGTGCCAGCCGGGGGCTCCCCAATCAGCCCCAGCATTTT.

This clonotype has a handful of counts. Here the CDR3 DNA reads TGCAGTGCTAGAGGCCCCGAAACCCCCAATGAGCAGTTCTTC. It is translated as CSARGPETPNEQFF. The J gene is TRBJ2-5, the V gene TRBV20-1; D gene uncertain. The end of the DNA is better explained by TRBJ2-1, so the J call may be wrong. The CDR3 spans 14 residues. Germline-derived CDR1 and CDR2 are DFQATT and SNEGSKA (reference sequence).

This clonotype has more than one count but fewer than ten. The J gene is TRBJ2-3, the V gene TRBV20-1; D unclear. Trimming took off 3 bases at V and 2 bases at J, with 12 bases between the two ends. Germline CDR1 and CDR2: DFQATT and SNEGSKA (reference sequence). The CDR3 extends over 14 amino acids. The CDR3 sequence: CSARPRTNTDTQYF. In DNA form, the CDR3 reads TGCAGTGCTAGGCCGCGGACCAACACAGATACGCAGTATTTT.

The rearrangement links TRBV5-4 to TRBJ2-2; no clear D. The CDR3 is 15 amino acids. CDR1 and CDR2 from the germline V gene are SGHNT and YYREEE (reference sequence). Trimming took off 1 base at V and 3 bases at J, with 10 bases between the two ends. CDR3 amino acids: CASSLYWGDTGELFF. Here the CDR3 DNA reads TGTGCCAGCAGCTTGTACTGGGGTGACACCGGGGAGCTGTTTTTT.

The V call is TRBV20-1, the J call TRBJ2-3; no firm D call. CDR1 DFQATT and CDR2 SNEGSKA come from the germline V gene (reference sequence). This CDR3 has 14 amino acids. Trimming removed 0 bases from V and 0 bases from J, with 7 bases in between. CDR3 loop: CSARDRISTDTQYF. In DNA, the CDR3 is TGCAGTGCTAGAGACAGAATTAGCACAGATACGCAGTATTTT.

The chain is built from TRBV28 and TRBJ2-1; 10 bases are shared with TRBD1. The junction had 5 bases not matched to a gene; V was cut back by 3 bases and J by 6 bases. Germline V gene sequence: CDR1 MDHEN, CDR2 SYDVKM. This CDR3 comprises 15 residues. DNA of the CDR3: TGTGCCAGCAGTTTTTGGACAGGGGGAGGCAATGAGCAGTTCTTC. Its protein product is CASSFWTGGGNEQFF.

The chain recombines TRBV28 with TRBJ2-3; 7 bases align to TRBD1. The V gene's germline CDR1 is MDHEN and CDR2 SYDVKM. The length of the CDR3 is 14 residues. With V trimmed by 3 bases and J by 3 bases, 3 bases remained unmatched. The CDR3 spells CASSFEGATDTQYF. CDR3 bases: TGTGCCAGCAGTTTTGAGGGGGCGACAGATACGCAGTATTTT. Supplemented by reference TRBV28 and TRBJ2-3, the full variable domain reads DVKVTQSSRYLVKRTGEKVFLECVQDMDHENMFWYRQDPGLGLRLIYFSYDVKMKEKGDIPEGYSVSREKKERFSLILESASTNQTSMYLCASSFEGATDTQYFGPGTRLTVL.

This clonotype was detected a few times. CDR3 sequence: CASSLRSEGRDEQYF. CDR3 DNA: TGTGCCAGCAGTCTACGCTCCGAGGGGAGGGACGAGCAGTACTTC. The gene calls are TRBV7-2 and TRBJ2-7, with 7 positions matching TRBD2. The CDR3 length is 15 residues. Unmatched junction bases numbered 13, after V lost 6 bases and J lost 5 bases. Germline values: CDR1 SGHTA, CDR2 FQGNSA. Looking up the rest from reference TRBV7-2 and TRBJ2-7 gives the full variable domain: GAGVSQSPSNKVTEKGKDVELRCDPISGHTALYWYRQSLGQGLEFLIYFQGNSAPDKSGLPSDRFSAERTGGSVSTLTIQRTQQEDSAVYLCASSLRSEGRDEQYFGPGTRLTVT.

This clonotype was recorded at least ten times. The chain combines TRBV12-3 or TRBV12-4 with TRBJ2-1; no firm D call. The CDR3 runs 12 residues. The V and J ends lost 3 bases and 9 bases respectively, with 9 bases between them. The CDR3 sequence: CASSLSEFEQFF. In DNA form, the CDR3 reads TGTGCCAGCAGTTTGTCCGAGTTTGAGCAGTTCTTC.

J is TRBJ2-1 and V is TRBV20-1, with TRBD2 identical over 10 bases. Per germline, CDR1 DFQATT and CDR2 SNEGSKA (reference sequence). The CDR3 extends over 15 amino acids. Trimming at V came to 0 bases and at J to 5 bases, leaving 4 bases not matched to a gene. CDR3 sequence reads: CSARETSGLDNEQFF. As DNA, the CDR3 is TGCAGTGCTAGAGAGACTAGCGGGTTAGACAATGAGCAGTTCTTC.

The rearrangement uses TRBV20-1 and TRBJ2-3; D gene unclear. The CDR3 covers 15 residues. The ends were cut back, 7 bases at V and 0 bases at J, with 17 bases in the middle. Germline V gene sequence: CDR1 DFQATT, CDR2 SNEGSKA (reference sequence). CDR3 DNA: TGCAGTGGGCTCCTGGCGCGCTCTAGCACAGATACGCAGTATTTT. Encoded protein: CSGLLARSSTDTQYF.

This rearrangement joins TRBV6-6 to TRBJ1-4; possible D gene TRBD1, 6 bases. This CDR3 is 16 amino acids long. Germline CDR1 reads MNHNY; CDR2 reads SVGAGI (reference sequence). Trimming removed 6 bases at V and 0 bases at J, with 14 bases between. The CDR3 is CASSPGTPTTNEKLFF. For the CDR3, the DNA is TGTGCCAGCAGCCCCGGGACACCTACAACTAATGAAAAACTGTTTTTT.

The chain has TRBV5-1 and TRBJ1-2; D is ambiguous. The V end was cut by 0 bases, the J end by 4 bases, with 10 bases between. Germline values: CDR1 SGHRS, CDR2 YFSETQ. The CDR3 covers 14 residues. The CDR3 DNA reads TGCGCCAGCAGCTTGGGGGTGGACGCCTATGGCTACACCTTC. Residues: CASSLGVDAYGYTF.

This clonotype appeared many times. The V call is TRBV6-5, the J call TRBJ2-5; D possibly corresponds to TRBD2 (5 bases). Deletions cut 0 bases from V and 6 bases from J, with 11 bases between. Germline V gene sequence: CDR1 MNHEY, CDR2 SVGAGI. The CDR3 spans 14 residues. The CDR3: CASSYSQLVKTQYF. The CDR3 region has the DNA TGTGCCAGCAGTTACTCGCAACTAGTCAAGACCCAGTACTTC.

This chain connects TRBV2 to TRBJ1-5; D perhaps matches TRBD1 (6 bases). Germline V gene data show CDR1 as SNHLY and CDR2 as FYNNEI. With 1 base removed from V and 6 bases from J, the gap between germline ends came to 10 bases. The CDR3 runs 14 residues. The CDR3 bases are TGTGCCAGCAGTGAAGGGAGGGGGACTCAGCCCCAGCATTTT. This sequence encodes CASSEGRGTQPQHF.

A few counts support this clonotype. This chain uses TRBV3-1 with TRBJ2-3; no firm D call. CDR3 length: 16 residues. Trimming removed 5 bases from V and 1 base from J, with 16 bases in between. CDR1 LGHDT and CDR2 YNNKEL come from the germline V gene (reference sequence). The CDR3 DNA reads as TGTGCCAGCAGCTATTTGGACGTACTTCGCACAGATACGCAGTATTTT. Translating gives CASSYLDVLRTDTQYF.

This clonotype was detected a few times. For the CDR3, the DNA is TGTGCCAGCAGCCGGGGCGGGCTAAAGAGCTCCTACAATGAGCAGTTCTTC. It translates to CASSRGGLKSSYNEQFF. The chain uses TRBV14 and TRBJ2-1; D assignment may be TRBD1 or TRBD2 (5 bases each). Trimming removed 4 bases from V and 0 bases from J, with 16 bases in between. Per the germline V gene, CDR1 is SGHDN and CDR2 is FVKESK. This CDR3 contains 17 residues.

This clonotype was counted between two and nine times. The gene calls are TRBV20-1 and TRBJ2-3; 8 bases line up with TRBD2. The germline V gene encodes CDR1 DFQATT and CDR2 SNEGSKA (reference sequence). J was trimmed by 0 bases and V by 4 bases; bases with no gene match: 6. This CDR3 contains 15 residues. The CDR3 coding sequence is TGCAGTGCTATAAATCGGGGGGGAAGCACAGATACGCAGTATTTT. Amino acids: CSAINRGGSTDTQYF.

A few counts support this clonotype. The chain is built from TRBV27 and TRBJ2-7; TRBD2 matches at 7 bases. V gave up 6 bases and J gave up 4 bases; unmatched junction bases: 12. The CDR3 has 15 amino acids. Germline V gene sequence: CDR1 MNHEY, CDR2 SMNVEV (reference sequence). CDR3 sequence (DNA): TGTGCCAGCAGGCTGGGACGGGGGGAGACATACGAGCAGTACTTC. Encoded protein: CASRLGRGETYEQYF.

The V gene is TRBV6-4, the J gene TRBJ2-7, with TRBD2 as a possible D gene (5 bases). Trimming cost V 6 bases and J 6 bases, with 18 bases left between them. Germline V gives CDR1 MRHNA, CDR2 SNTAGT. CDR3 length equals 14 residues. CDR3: CASSRGREMSEQYF. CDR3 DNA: TGTGCCAGCAGCCGAGGTAGGGAGATGAGCGAGCAGTACTTC.